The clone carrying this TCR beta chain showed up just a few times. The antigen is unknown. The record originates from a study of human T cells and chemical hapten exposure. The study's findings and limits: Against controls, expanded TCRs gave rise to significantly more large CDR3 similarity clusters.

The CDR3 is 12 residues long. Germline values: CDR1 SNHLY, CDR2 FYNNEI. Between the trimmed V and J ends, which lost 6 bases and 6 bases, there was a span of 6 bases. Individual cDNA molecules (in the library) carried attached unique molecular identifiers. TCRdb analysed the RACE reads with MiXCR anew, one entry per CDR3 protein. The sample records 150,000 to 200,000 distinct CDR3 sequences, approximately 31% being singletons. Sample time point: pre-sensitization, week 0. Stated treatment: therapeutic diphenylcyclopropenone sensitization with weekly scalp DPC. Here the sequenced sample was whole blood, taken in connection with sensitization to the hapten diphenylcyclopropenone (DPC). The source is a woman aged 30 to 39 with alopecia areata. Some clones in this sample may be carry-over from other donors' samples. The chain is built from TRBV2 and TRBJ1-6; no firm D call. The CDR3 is CASRVTNSPLHF. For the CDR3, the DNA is TGTGCCAGCAGAGTAACTAATTCACCCCTCCACTTT.